These T cell receptor beta chains were read from a single sample in a study of tumor-infiltrating lymphocytes in primary liver carcinoma. TCRdb used MiXCR to reprocess the multiplex PCR reads, holding one entry per CDR3 protein. The table shows 300,000 to 350,000 distinct CDR3 sequences, with about 50% occurring only once. The source material was peripheral blood. Every receptor here comes from a woman in her twenties or thirties with primary liver carcinoma and hepatitis B virus infection. The CDR3 runs from the conserved cysteine through the conserved F or W. A D gene is named only where the DNA matches it firmly. Expanded clones get a size class; other rows say once, few or many, or leave the size out.

.,TRBJ2-7,TRBV6-2/TRBV6-3,15,TRBD1,CASSRPRQGVYEQYF,TGTGCCAGCAGTCGCCCGAGACAGGGAGTCTACGAGCAGTACTTC
many,TRBJ2-3,TRBV29-1,15,.,CSGLIRAQEIYTQYF,TGCAGCGGCTTAATCCGGGCTCAAGAAATTTATACGCAGTATTTT
few,TRBJ1-5,TRBV6-1,14,.,CASSVRDSNQPQHF,TGTGCCAGCAGTGTCCGGGACAGCAATCAGCCCCAGCATTTT
.,TRBJ2-1,TRBV10-3,18,.,CAISEGPVLGSDDNEQFF,TGTGCCATCAGTGAAGGGCCCGTACTAGGGTCGGATGACAATGAGCAGTTCTTC
.,TRBJ2-1,TRBV6-2/TRBV6-3,13,TRBD1,CASGDSSFNEQFF,TGTGCCAGCGGGGACAGCTCCTTCAATGAGCAGTTCTTC
.,TRBJ2-3,TRBV29-1,14,.,CSVIFRGGTDTQYF,TGCAGCGTTATCTTCAGGGGAGGTACAGATACGCAGTATTTT
.,TRBJ2-1,TRBV6-2/TRBV6-3,14,TRBD2,CASSYPASGNDQFF,TGTGCCAGCAGTTACCCAGCTAGCGGAAATGATCAGTTCTTC
.,TRBJ2-7,TRBV29-1,13,.,CSVSYTWASERYF,TGCAGCGTTTCGTATACGTGGGCAAGCGAGCGGTACTTC
many,TRBJ2-1,TRBV11-1,16,.,CASSLYGNTFYNEQFF,TGTGCCAGCAGCTTGTACGGCAACACGTTCTACAATGAGCAGTTCTTC
many,TRBJ1-3,TRBV29-1,13,.,CSAGEVSGNTIYF,TGCAGCGCCGGGGAGGTCTCTGGAAACACCATATATTTT
.,TRBJ2-3,TRBV11-2,17,.,CANSHRGNGSPTDTQYF,TGTGCCAACAGCCATCGGGGGAACGGGAGCCCCACAGATACGCAGTATTTT